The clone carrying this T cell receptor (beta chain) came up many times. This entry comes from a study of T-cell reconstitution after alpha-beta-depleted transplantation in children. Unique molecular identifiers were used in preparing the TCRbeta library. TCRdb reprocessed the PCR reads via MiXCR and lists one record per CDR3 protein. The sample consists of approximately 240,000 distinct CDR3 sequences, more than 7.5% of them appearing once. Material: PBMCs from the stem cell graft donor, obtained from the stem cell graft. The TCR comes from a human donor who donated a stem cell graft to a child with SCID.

CDR3 loop: CASSMGAGTEQYF. The CDR3 bases are TGTGCCAGCTCCATGGGTGCAGGGACCGAGCAGTACTTC. The chain carries TRBV12-3 or TRBV12-4 and TRBJ2-7; possibly TRBD1 or TRBD2 for D (5 bases each). V gave up 8 bases and J gave up 6 bases, with 17 bases separating them. This CDR3 comprises 13 residues.